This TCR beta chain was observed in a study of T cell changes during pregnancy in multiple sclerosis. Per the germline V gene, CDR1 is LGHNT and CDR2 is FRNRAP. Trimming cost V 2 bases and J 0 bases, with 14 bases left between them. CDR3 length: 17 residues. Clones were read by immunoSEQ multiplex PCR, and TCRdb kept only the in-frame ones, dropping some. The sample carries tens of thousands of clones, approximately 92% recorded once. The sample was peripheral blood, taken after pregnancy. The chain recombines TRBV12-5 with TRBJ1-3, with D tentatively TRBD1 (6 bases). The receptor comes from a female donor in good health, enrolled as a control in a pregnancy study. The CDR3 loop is CASGLNSGGASGNTIYF. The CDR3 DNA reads TGTGCTAGTGGTTTGAATAGCGGGGGCGCCTCTGGAAACACCATATATTTT.